This TCR beta chain was documented in a study of cytomegalovirus exposure and HLA in healthy donors (dated by TCRdb to 2017 to 2019). In terms of the full investigation: In an earlier analysis of roughly 500 of the donors, roughly 300 Gb of sequence data and 95 million to 130 million unique TCR beta sequences from 150 million to 200 million T cells were reported. An earlier analysis of some 600 of the donors applied high-throughput TCR beta sequencing to assess whether each TCR beta V gene segment acted as functional or pseudogenic. To study patterns of TCR occurrence, a later analysis re-analyzed previously published TCR beta repertoires from just over 650 donors and added high-resolution HLA genotyping. Typing coverage differed by locus: A, B, C, DRB1 and DQB1 were typed in about 629-640 donors, DQA1 in about 550, DPA1 in around 610, and DPB1 in roughly 450. An early release that covered 500 to 800 HLA-typed donors contained approximately 300 gigabases of sequencing data and about 93 million unique TCR sequences. Alongside the repertoire data, information on donor age, sex, ethnicity and CMV serostatus was compiled. Besides the first cohort of 500 to 700 subjects, a separate validation cohort made up of 120 different subjects was used. The study aimed to test whether signatures of past pathogen exposure could be identified by cataloging public T cell receptors. The study used immunosequencing to profile the T cell repertoires of several hundred subjects and linked those repertoires to cytomegalovirus serostatus. Of the roughly 400 genotyped donors, 81% fell in the genetic ancestry cluster associated with self-reported Caucasian donors. HLA typing covered class I and class II loci at four-digit resolution. In the later analysis, no new phenotypic data were used to find candidate immune exposures; instead, reliance was placed on TCR beta sequences and their occurrence across donors. Every repertoire in the discovery cohort had been generated on one and the same sequencing platform. A later genetic analysis used genome-wide SNP genotypes for about 60% of the roughly 700 donors, treating that subset as a discovery cohort. The study combined high-throughput TCR immunosequencing, statistical association of individual TCRs with disease status, and machine learning to predict cytomegalovirus infection status. Among approximately 370 genotyped donors of the cohort, an average of around 250,000 unique TCR beta nucleotide sequences was sequenced per donor, of which approximately 18% were non-productive. A few DR-DQ haplotypes were handled as single units for association and clustering because linkage in the cohort was strong. Points the paper makes about the study in general: The study listed 170 or so TCR beta chains as associated with cytomegalovirus. The classifier was reported to diagnose cytomegalovirus status with high specificity and sensitivity in both the original cohort and the validation cohort. Because the 87-base-pair reads could not distinguish some IMGT-functional V segments, including TRBV6-2 and TRBV6-3, those segments were excluded. Correlated functional status among segregating V segments might reflect linkage disequilibrium, but an unknown experimental factor could not be ruled out. A later analysis found that TCR association rates varied across HLA loci, with DRB1 alleles showing the most associated TCRs and HLA-C alleles the fewest. Compared with equally common non-associated chains, HLA-associated TCR beta chains in a later analysis were more clonally expanded and had lower generation probabilities. Most TCR sequences were observed very rarely across donors, whereas some public TCRs were present in many individuals. According to a later analysis, parvovirus B19, influenza, CMV and Epstein-Barr virus appeared linked to several top co-occurrence clusters. CMV serostatus was the only immune exposure information available for the cohort. Specific HLA alleles were associated with 16,951 TCR beta sequences at a false discovery rate of 0.05 in a later analysis. Most CMV-associated TCR beta chains appeared to be HLA-restricted in a later analysis, and the HLA associations seemed to be driven largely by CMV exposure. According to the authors, the approach could potentially be generalized to other disease states and immunological phenotypes. V-gene and J-gene trimming of TCR beta chains was associated with a missense DCLRE1C variant in a later genetic analysis, and the association was replicated in an independent cohort. This cohort had only TCR beta chains sequenced, and the lack of alpha or paired-chain data limited which features could be detected. In a later genetic analysis, fewer N-insertions in productive TCRs were reported among donors in an Asian-associated ancestry cluster than the approximately 710-donor mean. The sequencing pipeline was judged likely to have produced a cluster of highly shared sequence variants as a technical artifact. Strong co-occurrence of HLA alleles, especially DR and DQ, made assigning TCR associations to individual alleles difficult. A further reported finding was that TCR beta sequences accurately predicted the HLA-A and HLA-B alleles for most subjects in the first cohort. Because HLA typing was unavailable for some donors at each locus, only the typed subset was used in association tests. An earlier analysis of around 600 of the donors showed that most TCR beta V segments appeared in productive rearrangements either about 87% or about 30% of the time, which broadly matched IMGT annotations. In vitro tests confirmed that a few of the cytomegalovirus-associated TCR beta chains recognize cytomegalovirus antigens. The earlier analysis of approximately 590 of the donors excluded roughly 16 rarely observed V segments, including chromosome 9 orphons, because counts were too low. The presence/absence analyses assumed that sequencing depth was roughly uniform across donors, and that assumption may not be true.

This clone was seen a single time. This clone's antigen is unknown. No much larger clonotype is one base removed from it; base qualities were not supplied. The cohort was made up of around 720 healthy bone marrow donors. Cohort members were all nominally healthy when sampled, although unrecorded immune exposures were likely present. The donor tested CMV seronegative, placing the donor among the 300 to 400 seronegative members of the cohort. Each donor provided a peripheral blood sample, and peripheral blood mononuclear cells were used for TCR beta sequencing. The Qiagen DNeasy Blood Extraction Kit was used to extract genomic DNA from the blood cell samples. Trimming removed 7 bases from V and 3 bases from J, leaving 15 bases between the germline ends. CDR3 length: 15 amino acids, cysteine to phenylalanine. The DNA shown is the 45-base CDR3, in frame from base 1. Reading the germline V gene gives CDR1 MNHNS and CDR2 SASEGT.

Libraries were built with the immunoSEQ multiplex PCR assay. For the multiplex PCR, a mixture combining 60 forward primers for TCR Vbeta segments and 13 reverse primers for TCR Jbeta segments was used. Amplification of the CDR3 region of rearranged TCR beta genes was performed with a multiplex PCR assay on genomic DNA. On the Illumina HiSeq System, the amplified TCR beta libraries were sequenced as 87-base-pair reads. Under the source paper's analysis protocol: A later analysis counted tens of millions of unique TCR beta chains across the 550 to 750 repertoires, and about 10 million of these chains were shared by at least two donors. Raw reads were error-corrected and collapsed into unique sequences with a nearest-neighbor algorithm that merged closely related sequences to remove PCR and sequencing errors. CDR3 sequences were aligned to IMGT reference sequences to assign V, D and J gene segments. Each retained sequence needed at least a six-nucleotide match to both a V gene segment and a J gene segment. A rearrangement was called productive if the CDR3 had no stop codons and remained in frame with V and J, and every other rearrangement was called non-productive. CDR3 was defined according to IMGT convention as the region running from the second conserved V-encoded cysteine to the conserved J-encoded phenylalanine. Sequences without an unambiguous match to a single V gene segment were excluded from the earlier analysis of about 600 of the donors. An earlier analysis of 587 of the donors called V segments functional above 56.7% productive rearrangements and segregating when the between-donor standard deviation exceeded 5%. A statistical classification framework was built to diagnose cytomegalovirus status from the catalog of TCR beta chain sequences. In a later analysis, TCR nucleotide sequences were compared against IMGT/GENE-DB human TR gene sequences so that V and J genes could be assigned. Using the TCRdist pipeline, a later analysis assigned CDR3 sequences along with most-parsimonious VDJ recombination scenarios. In a later analysis, every TCR beta chain was defined by the combination of its CDR3 amino acid sequence and its V-gene family, and reads without a unique V-gene family were dropped. As a way to deal with suspected cross-contamination and a sequencing artifact, a later analysis dropped hundreds of nucleotide sequences that were highly shared and had low generation probability. For each public chain, a later analysis derived a clonal expansion index from normalized ranks of inferred template counts within each repertoire. In a later analysis, generation probabilities were computed using a VDJ recombination model fitted to out-of-frame rearrangements, and the results were checked against IGoR. Hypergeometric tests were used in a later analysis to score TCR-TCR, TCR-HLA and TCR-CMV co-occurrence, with a repertoire-size bias correction applied to the TCR pairs. To estimate false discovery rates, a later analysis permuted the HLA or CMV assignments 20 times. In a later analysis, co-occurring TCRs were grouped using DBSCAN, and TCRdist sequence similarity was added for clustering within HLA-allele-positive subsets. Co-occurrence clustering excluded repertoires with fewer than 30,000 or more than 120,000 public chains, plus five with anomalous nucleotide sharing. TCRdb re-hosts the immuneACCESS table, in-frame sequences only. Its copies lack some clones; in the studies checked, an unresolved V gene accounts for under half of them, and the cause for the rest is not known. The V and J calls and the clone size are those of that table, but D and trimming were determined from the DNA. Across this sample there are approximately 130,000 clones, with 65% to 85% seen only once. The ten largest make up approximately 1.2% of the sample.

Input material: PBMCs. Rearrangement joined TRBV6-1 to TRBJ1-4; TRBD1 could be the D gene, as 5 bases match. This receptor was identified in a man aged 50 or older in good health and CMV-seronegative. The DNA reads as follows: TGTGCCAGCATTCTGGGGGGGGTGGCTAATGAAAAACTGTTTTTT. It specifies CASILGGVANEKLFF.